Given below is one T cell receptor beta chain in context. Its specificity is unknown. These data come from a study of a mutant IDH1 vaccine in newly diagnosed glioma. Assay: immunoSEQ multiplex PCR; the TCRdb copy retains only in-frame clones and omits some. Among over 55,000 clones listed, around 81% were seen once. Time point of the sample: week 35, safety follow-up. The study gave 300 ug of mutant IDH1 20-mer peptide per vaccine dose, with topical imiquimod. Donor tumors were new WHO grade 3 or 4 IDH1-mutant, ATRX-lost astrocytomas. V was clipped by 5 bases and J by 6 bases, with 13 bases between them. The germline V gene encodes CDR1 SGHAT and CDR2 FQNNGV. This CDR3 region has 13 residues.

The sample in question was PBMCs, obtained from a glioma patient whose treatment included an IDH1 peptide vaccine. The chain couples TRBV11-2 to TRBJ1-2; possible D gene TRBD1, 6 bases. The origin of this receptor is a man aged 35-49 years with glioma. The CDR3 coding sequence is TGTGCCAGCAGCGAGGAGGGGGTTCATGGCTACACCTTC. Residues: CASSEEGVHGYTF.